The clone carrying this T cell receptor (beta chain) was counted ten times or more. The target antigen is unknown. TCRdb re-called the 5' RACE reads with MiXCR, one entry per CDR3 protein. The sample comprises 80,000 to 85,000 distinct CDR3 sequences, about 2.5% of which are singletons, and roughly 1.2% rests with the top ten. The CDR3 runs to 14 residues. Germline V gene sequence: CDR1 DFQATT, CDR2 SNEGSKA (reference sequence). Trimming stripped 5 bases from V and 1 base from J, with 11 bases between. This specimen comes from a study of neurological immune-mediated disorders. Findings of the study overall: Phylogenetic grouping put 18 of 34 multiple sclerosis patients' repertoires into one related-CDR3 cluster, a possible signature. Private repertoires in all groups were suggested by the absence of shared CDR3 amino acid sequences among expanded clones across subjects.

Sequences were obtained from PBMCs. The chain carries TRBV20-1 and TRBJ1-4; unclear D gene. This TCR was sampled from a woman in her 30s with multiple sclerosis. The CDR3 region has the DNA TGCAGTGCTCCAGACCGTAGAACTAATGAAAAACTGTTTTTT. Protein: CSAPDRRTNEKLFF.